This section outlines one TCR beta chain sequence together with its context. The data were obtained in a study of blood T cell repertoires in COVID-19. Enrolled through a virtual design, the participants were between about 18 and 100 years of age and came from 24 US areas. Germline V gene data show CDR1 as SGHTA and CDR2 as FQGNSA. With 0 bases removed from V and 2 bases from J, the gap between germline ends came to 6 bases. The CDR3 is 14 residues long. Repertoires were generated with immunoSEQ multiplex PCR, while TCRdb's copy carries only in-frame clones and drops some. The repertoire holds about 230,000 clones, with 86% as singletons.

The chain combines TRBV7-2 with TRBJ2-3; D is unclear. What was sequenced was PBMCs or T cells enriched from blood (not recorded which). This receptor was obtained from a man in his late teens or twenties who had recovered from COVID-19. Here the CDR3 reads CASSLALVTDTQYF. The DNA of the CDR3 is TGTGCCAGCAGCTTAGCGCTAGTCACAGATACGCAGTATTTT.